This T cell receptor beta chain emerged from a study of radiotherapy plus CTLA-4 blockade in lung cancer. Study-wide results and limits: Per reports, early blood T cell clone dynamics, plus interferon-beta, forecast response most strongly. Blood saw expansion of tumor-derived TCR clones after radiotherapy plus ipilimumab.

V lost 1 base to trimming and J lost 4 bases, with 22 bases between them. This CDR3 has 18 residues. From germline, CDR1 is SGHVS and CDR2 FQNEAQ. Assay used: immunoSEQ multiplex PCR; TCRdb lists only in-frame clones, some missing. Of under 90,000 clones in the sample, approximately 79% were seen once. Note on this clone: Antigen: not known.

The starting material was peripheral blood, obtained from a patient treated with radiotherapy plus ipilimumab. The chain joins TRBV7-8 to TRBJ1-2; D gene unclear. This clonotype was obtained from a human donor with non-small cell lung cancer that progressed on radiotherapy plus ipilimumab. The CDR3 coding sequence is TGTGCCAGCAGCTTAGGAAATGGGCTCATACTTACTGGCTATGGCTACACCTTC. Translating it yields CASSLGNGLILTGYGYTF.